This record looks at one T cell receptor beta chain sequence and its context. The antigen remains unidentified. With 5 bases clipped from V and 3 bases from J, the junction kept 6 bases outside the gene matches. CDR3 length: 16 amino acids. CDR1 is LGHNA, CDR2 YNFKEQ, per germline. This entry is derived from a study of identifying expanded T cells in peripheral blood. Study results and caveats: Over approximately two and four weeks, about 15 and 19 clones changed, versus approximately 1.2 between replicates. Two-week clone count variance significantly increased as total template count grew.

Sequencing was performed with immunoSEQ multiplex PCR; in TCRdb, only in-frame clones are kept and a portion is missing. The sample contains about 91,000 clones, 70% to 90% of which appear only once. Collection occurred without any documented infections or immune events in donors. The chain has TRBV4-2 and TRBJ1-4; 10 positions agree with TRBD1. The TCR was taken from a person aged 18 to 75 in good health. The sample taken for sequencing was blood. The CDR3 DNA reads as TGTGCCAGCAGCTCCCCGGGGACAGGGGCTAATGAAAAACTGTTTTTT. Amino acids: CASSSPGTGANEKLFF.